This T cell receptor beta chain was recorded in a study of cytomegalovirus exposure and HLA in healthy donors. CDR1 is MNHEY and CDR2 is SVGAGI in the germline V gene. The trim removed 6 bases at V and 5 bases at J, leaving 8 bases unmatched. The CDR3 length is 14 residues. PCR involved 60 Vbeta and 13 Jbeta primers. Method: immunoSEQ multiplex PCR; TCRdb's copy keeps in-frame clones and lacks some. This table holds about 83,000 clones, more than 70% found once. The receptor was derived from a man aged 55 to 70 in good health and CMV-seronegative. The chain joins TRBV6-5 to TRBJ2-5; 8 positions agree with TRBD2. Sequencing was carried out using PBMCs. CDR3 sequence (DNA): TGTGCCAGCAGAAGGACTAGCACGGCGGAGACCCAGTACTTC. This encodes CASRRTSTAETQYF.